This T cell receptor (beta chain) was recorded in a study of T cells in Graves' hyperthyroidism and ophthalmopathy. Regarding the study as a whole: Most thyroid clonotypes that were expanded above 0.001 also turned up in blood.

The trim removed 5 bases at V and 6 bases at J, leaving 3 bases unmatched. Germline assignment: CDR1 SGHAT and CDR2 FQNNGV. The CDR3 is 13 residues long. There were TCR beta CDR3 regions amplified from RNA transcripts. TCR CDR3 underwent first-round RT-PCR with the HTBI primer set. MiXCR, run by TCRdb on the multiplex PCR reads, gives a single entry per CDR3 protein. The sample lists some 460,000 distinct CDR3 sequences, 15% to 19% seen once, with roughly an eighth in the top ten. This clonotype has a count of ten or more. Its target is not known. The V and J genes are TRBV11-2 and TRBJ2-1; 8 bases are shared with TRBD1. This clonotype originated in a woman in her late teens or twenties with Graves' hyperthyroidism. Sequencing input: blood. The CDR3 sequence is CASSGQGFNEQFF. CDR3 sequence (DNA): TGTGCCAGCAGCGGACAGGGATTCAATGAGCAGTTCTTC.